This T cell receptor (beta chain) was identified in a study of blood T cells in healthy people across ages. This CDR3 has 15 amino acids. Trimming removed 4 bases from V and 8 bases from J, with 17 bases in between. Germline lookup yields CDR1 MNHEY and CDR2 SVGAGI. Through a sample-barcoded 5' primer and a J-beta primer mix, a second PCR was run for roughly 6 to 12 cycles. TCRdb analysed the 5' RACE reads with MiXCR anew, one entry per CDR3 protein. The repertoire holds more than 1.4 million distinct CDR3 sequences, with 42% as singletons. This clonotype was counted once. The receptor was derived from a woman aged 18-29 years in good health. The sequencing input was blood. The J gene is TRBJ1-4, the V gene TRBV6-5; TRBD1 is a possible D gene (6 bases). CDR3 sequence (DNA): TGTGCCAGCAGTTCCAGGACAGCCGGCGGGGAAAAACTGTTTTTT. Amino acid sequence: CASSSRTAGGEKLFF.